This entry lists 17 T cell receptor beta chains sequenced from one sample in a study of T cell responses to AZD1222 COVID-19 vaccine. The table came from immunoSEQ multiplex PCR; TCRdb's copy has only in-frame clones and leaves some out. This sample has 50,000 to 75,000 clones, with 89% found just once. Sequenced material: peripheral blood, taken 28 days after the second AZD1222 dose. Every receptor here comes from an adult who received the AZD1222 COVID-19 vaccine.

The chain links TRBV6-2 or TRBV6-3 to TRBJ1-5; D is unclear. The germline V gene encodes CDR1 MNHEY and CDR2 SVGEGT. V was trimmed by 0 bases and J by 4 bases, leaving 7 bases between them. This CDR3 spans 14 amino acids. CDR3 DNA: TGTGCCAGCAGTTACTCCCGGATTAATCAGCCCCAGCATTTT. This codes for CASSYSRINQPQHF.

The CDR3 loop is CASSPGGSSYNSPLHF. The CDR3 DNA sequence: TGTGCCAGCAGTCCAGGCGGTTCCTCCTATAATTCACCCCTCCACTTT. The chain has TRBV6-6 and TRBJ1-6; D not resolved. V shed 5 bases and J shed 0 bases, with 11 bases lying between them. This CDR3 spans 16 amino acids. CDR1 is MNHNY and CDR2 is SVGAGI in the germline V gene (reference sequence).

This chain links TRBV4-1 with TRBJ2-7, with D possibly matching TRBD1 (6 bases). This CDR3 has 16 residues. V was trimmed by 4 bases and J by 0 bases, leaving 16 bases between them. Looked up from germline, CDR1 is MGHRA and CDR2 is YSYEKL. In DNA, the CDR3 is TGCGCCAGCAGCCCCCAGACAGGCCCAAGCTCCTACGAGCAGTACTTC. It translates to CASSPQTGPSSYEQYF.

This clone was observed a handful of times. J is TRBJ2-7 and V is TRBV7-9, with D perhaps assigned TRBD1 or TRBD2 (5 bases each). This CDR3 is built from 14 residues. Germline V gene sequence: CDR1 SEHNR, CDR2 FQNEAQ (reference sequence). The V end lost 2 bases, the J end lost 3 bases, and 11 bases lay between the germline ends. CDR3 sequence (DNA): TGTGCCAGCAGCTTAATGGGGGACGGCTACGAGCAGTACTTC. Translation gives CASSLMGDGYEQYF. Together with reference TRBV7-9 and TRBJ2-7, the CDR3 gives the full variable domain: DTGVSQNPRHKITKRGQNVTFRCDPISEHNRLYWYRQTLGQGPEFLTYFQNEAQLEKSRLLSDRFSAERPKGSFSTLEIQRTEQGDSAMYLCASSLMGDGYEQYFGPGTRLTVT.

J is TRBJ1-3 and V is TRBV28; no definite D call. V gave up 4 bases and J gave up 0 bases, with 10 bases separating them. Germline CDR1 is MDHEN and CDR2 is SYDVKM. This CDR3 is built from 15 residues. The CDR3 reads CASSSPSSSGNTIYF. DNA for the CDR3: TGTGCCAGCAGTTCCCCCAGCAGCTCTGGAAACACCATATATTTT.

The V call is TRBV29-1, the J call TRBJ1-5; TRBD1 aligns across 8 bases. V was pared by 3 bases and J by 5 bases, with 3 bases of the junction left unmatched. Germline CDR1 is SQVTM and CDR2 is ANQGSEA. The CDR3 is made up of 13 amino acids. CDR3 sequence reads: CSVETGVHQPQHF. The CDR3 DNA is TGCAGCGTTGAGACAGGGGTTCATCAGCCCCAGCATTTT.

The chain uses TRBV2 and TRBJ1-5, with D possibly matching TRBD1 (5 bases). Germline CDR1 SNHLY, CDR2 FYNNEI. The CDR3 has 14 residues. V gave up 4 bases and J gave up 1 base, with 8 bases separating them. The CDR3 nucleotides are TGTGCCAGCAGTGTCCGGGGGAGCAATCAGCCCCAGCATTTT. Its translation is CASSVRGSNQPQHF. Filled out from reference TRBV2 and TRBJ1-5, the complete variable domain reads EPEVTQTPSHQVTQMGQEVILRCVPISNHLYFYWYRQILGQKVEFLVSFYNNEISEKSEIFDDQFSVERPDGSNFTLKIRSTKLEDSAMYFCASSVRGSNQPQHFGDGTRLSIL.

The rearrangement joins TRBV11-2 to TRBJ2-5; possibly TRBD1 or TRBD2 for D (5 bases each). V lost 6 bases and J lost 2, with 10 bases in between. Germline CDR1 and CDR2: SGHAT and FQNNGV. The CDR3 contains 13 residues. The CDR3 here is CASRRGFQETQYF. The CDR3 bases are TGTGCCAGCAGGAGGGGCTTTCAAGAGACCCAGTACTTC.

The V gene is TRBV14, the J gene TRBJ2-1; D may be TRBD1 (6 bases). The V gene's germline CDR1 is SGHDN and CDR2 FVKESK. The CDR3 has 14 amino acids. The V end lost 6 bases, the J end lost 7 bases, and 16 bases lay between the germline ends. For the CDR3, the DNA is TGTGCCAGCAGTCATTTGCCTACAGGGAATGAGCAGTTCTTC. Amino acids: CASSHLPTGNEQFF.

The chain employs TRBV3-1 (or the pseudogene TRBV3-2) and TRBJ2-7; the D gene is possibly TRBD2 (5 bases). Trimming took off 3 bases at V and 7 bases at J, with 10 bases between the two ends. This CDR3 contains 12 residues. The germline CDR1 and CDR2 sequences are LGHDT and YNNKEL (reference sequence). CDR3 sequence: CASSQLAREQYF. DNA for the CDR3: TGTGCCAGCAGCCAGTTAGCGCGGGAGCAGTACTTC.

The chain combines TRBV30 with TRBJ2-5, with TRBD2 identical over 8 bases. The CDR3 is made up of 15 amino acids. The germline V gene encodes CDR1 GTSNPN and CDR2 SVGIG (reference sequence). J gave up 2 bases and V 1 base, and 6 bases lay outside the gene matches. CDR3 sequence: CAWSGRRGAQETQYF. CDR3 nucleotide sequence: TGTGCCTGGAGTGGGCGGCGGGGGGCACAAGAGACCCAGTACTTC. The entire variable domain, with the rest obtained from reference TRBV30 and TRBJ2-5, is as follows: SQTIHQWPATLVQPVGSPLSLECTVEGTSNPNLYWYRQAAGRGLQLLFYSVGIGQISSEVPQNLSASRPQDRQFILSSKKLLLSDSGFYLCAWSGRRGAQETQYFGPGTRLLVL.

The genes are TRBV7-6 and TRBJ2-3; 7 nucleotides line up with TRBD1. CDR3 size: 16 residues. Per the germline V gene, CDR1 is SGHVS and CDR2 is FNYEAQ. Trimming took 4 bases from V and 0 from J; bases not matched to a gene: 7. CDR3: CASSSRTGPSTDTQYF. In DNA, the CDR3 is TGTGCCAGCAGCTCGAGGACAGGACCTAGCACAGATACGCAGTATTTT.

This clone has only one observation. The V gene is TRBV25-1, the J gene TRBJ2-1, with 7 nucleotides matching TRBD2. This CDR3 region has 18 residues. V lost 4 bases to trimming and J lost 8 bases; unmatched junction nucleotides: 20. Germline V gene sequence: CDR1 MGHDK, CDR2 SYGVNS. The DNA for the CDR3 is TGTGCCAGCAGTGCCCCCCCCGGGAGGAATGCAGTGGACGATGAGCAGTTCTTC. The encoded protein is CASSAPPGRNAVDDEQFF. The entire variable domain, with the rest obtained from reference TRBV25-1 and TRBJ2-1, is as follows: EADIYQTPRYLVIGTGKKITLECSQTMGHDKMYWYQQDPGMELHLIHYSYGVNSTEKGDLSSESTVSRIRTEHFPLTLESARPSHTSQYLCASSAPPGRNAVDDEQFFGPGTRLTVL.

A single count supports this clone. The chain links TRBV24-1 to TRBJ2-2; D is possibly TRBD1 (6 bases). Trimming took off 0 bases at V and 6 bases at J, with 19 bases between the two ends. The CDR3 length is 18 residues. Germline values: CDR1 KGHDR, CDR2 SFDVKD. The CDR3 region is CATSDLQLVRTDPGELFF. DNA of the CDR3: TGTGCCACCAGTGATTTGCAGTTGGTACGGACAGATCCCGGGGAGCTGTTTTTT.

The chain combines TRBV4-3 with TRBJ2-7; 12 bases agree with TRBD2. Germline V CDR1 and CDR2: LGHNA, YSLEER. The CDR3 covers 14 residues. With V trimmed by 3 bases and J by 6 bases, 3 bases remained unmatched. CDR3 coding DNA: TGCGCCAGCAGCCACGGGACTAGCGGGTTCGAGCAGTACTTC. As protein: CASSHGTSGFEQYF.

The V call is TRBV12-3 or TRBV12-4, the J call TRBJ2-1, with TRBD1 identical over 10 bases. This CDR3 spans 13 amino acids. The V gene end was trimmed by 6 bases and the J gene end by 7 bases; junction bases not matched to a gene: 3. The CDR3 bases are TGTGCCAGCAGGGGACAGGGGTCGAATGAGCAGTTCTTC. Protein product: CASRGQGSNEQFF.

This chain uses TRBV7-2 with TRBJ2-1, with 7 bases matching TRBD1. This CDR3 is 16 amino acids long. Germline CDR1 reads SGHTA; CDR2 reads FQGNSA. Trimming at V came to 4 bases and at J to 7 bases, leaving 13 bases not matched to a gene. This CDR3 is CASSSLGGGRVNEQFF. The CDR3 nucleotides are TGTGCCAGCAGCTCCTTAGGGGGCGGGCGAGTAAATGAGCAGTTCTTC.